These 12 T cell receptor delta chains were all obtained from the same sample, sequenced in a study of gamma-delta T cells after stem cell transplantation. TCRdb re-called clones from the RT-PCR reads using CATT. The data hold over 1,400 delta-chain clones, with approximately 7% observed a single time. Sequencing used gamma-delta T cells. The receptors originated from a human donor. It is not recorded whose cells these are; they may come from a transplant donor.

This clone is medium-sized within its sample. A read error is likely here: a far larger clone is one base away. The chain joins TRDV2 to TRDJ3, with TRDD3 matching over 9 bases. This CDR3 contains 21 residues. Germline V CDR1 and CDR2: GEAIGNYY, EKD. The CDR3 nucleotides are TGTGCCCGTGACCAGTTGGGGGATAAGGTGGAGCGGTCCTGGGACACCCGACAGATGTTTTTC. It codes for CARDQLGDKVERSWDTRQMFF.

In this sample, this clone turned up a few times. This DNA's translation differs at residue 3 from TCRdb's protein, which comes from a much larger clone; a read error is likely, and the protein shown is translated from the DNA. The V call is TRDV2, the J call TRDJ1; 9 bases line up with TRDD3. The CDR3 consists of 19 residues. CDR1 and CDR2 (germline): GEAIGNYY, EKD. CDR3 loop: CARDSMSPTTGDTTDKLIF. The CDR3, as DNA: TGTGCCCGTGACAGCATGAGCCCTACTACGGGGGATACTACCGATAAACTCATCTTT.

This clone was counted a few times. A single base is all that separates this from a far larger clone, so a read error is likely. This sample includes further DNA sequences coding for the same CDR3. The chain uses TRDV2 and TRDJ3; a possible D gene is TRDD3 (5 bases). CDR1 is GEAIGNYY and CDR2 is EKD in the germline V gene. The length of the CDR3 is 19 residues. CDR3 protein: CACDTAGTRSSWDTRQMFF. The CDR3 DNA reads TGTGCCTGTGACACCGCGGGGACGAGGAGCTCCTGGGACACTCGACAGATGTTTTTC.

This clone has more than one count but fewer than ten. TCRdb records a much larger clone's protein for this DNA, with a difference at residue 10 that likely arises from a read error; the protein given is the translation of the DNA. The rearrangement links TRDV2 to TRDJ1; D might be TRDD3 (6 bases). The CDR3 is 18 amino acids. Germline assignment: CDR1 GEAIGNYY and CDR2 EKD. V dropped 3 bases and J dropped 0 bases, with 22 bases sitting between them. CDR3 in amino acids: CACDPLGPARGYTDKLIF. The CDR3, as DNA: TGTGCCTGTGACCCTCTGGGGCCAGCCCGGGGTTACACCGATAAACTCATCTTT.

The table lists this clone with a few counts. This likely stems from a read error, as it lies one base from a far larger clone. The sample contains more than one DNA sequence encoding this CDR3. The J gene is TRDJ1, the V gene TRDV2; 9 nucleotides align to TRDD3. CDR1 and CDR2 (germline): GEAIGNYY, EKD. This CDR3 spans 16 amino acids. The CDR3 loop reads CACDYTGGTYTDKLIF. The CDR3 region has the DNA TGTGCCTGTGACTACACTGGGGGAACGTACACAGATAAACTCATCTTT.

This clone was detected a few times. One base away lies a much larger clone, so this may be a sequencing read error. V and J are TRDV2 and TRDJ1; D may be TRDD3 (6 bases). The V gene lost 3 bases and the J gene lost 1 base, with 14 bases spanning the gap. Germline V lookup: CDR1 GEAIGNYY, CDR2 EKD. This CDR3 comprises 15 residues. CDR3 protein: CACDDLPGATDKLIF. CDR3 in DNA: TGTGCCTGTGACGACCTGCCTGGGGCCACCGATAAACTCATCTTT.

This clone is categorized as large (0.1 to 1%). The chain recombines TRDV2 with TRDJ3; TRDD3 matches 9 bases. The CDR3 is made up of 22 amino acids. Unmatched junction bases numbered 14, after V lost 0 bases and J lost 0 bases. Per the germline V gene, CDR1 is GEAIGNYY and CDR2 is EKD. The chain's CDR3 is CACDTASGGSHPSSWDTRQMFF. DNA of the CDR3: TGTGCCTGTGACACCGCGTCTGGGGGATCGCACCCGAGCTCCTGGGACACCCGACAGATGTTTTTC.

This clone has only a few counts. This DNA's translation and the protein TCRdb lists, from a much larger clone, do not match at residue 14, likely due to a read error; the protein shown is translated from the DNA. V gene TRDV2 combines with J gene TRDJ3; 7 positions agree with TRDD3. This CDR3 region has 20 residues. CDR1 is GEAIGNYY and CDR2 is EKD in the germline V gene. CDR3 DNA: TGTGCCTGTGACACCTTACTGGGGCCCCGGGGGTCCTGGGGCACCCGACAGATGTTTTTC. Its translation: CACDTLLGPRGSWGTRQMFF.

About this clone: A far larger clone is off by one base, so a read error is likely. Other DNA sequences of this sample code for an identical CDR3. The chain has TRDV2 and TRDJ1, with unresolved D. The CDR3 spans 15 residues. Trimming pared 2 bases from V and 0 bases from J, leaving 12 bases between. The germline CDR1 and CDR2 sequences are GEAIGNYY and EKD. CDR3 nucleotide sequence: TGTGCCTGTGACAGGGTCGGGGCCCACACCGATAAACTCATCTTT. This encodes CACDRVGAHTDKLIF.

On this clone: The TCRdb protein, from a much larger clone, departs from this DNA's translation at residue 14, likely by read error; the protein shown derives from the DNA. V usage is TRDV2 and J usage is TRDJ1; the match to TRDD3 covers 9 bases. The CDR3 loop spans 16 amino acids. Germline lookup yields CDR1 GEAIGNYY and CDR2 EKD. The CDR3 nucleotides read TGTGCCTGTGACCCCTTGGGGGATAGATACACCGATAAACCCATCTTT. This translates into CACDPLGDRYTDKPIF.

In the case of this clone: The protein TCRdb gives is from a much larger clone and does not agree with this DNA's translation at residue 6, likely a read error; the protein shown here comes from the DNA. The rearrangement joins TRDV2 to TRDJ3, with TRDD3 identical over 8 bases. The CDR3 contains 22 residues. V shed 3 bases, J shed 0 bases, and the junction held 18 bases outside the gene matches. Germline lookup yields CDR1 GEAIGNYY and CDR2 EKD. The CDR3 region has the DNA TGTGCCTGTGACCAGGTGGGTACTGGGGGCCTCGACCGCTCCTGGGACACCCGACAGATGTTTTTC. Translated: CACDQVGTGGLDRSWDTRQMFF.

In its sample, this clone ranks as medium-sized. It is likely a read error: a sequence one base away is far more abundant. This chain links TRDV2 with TRDJ3, with D unclear. Germline V gene data show CDR1 as GEAIGNYY and CDR2 as EKD. Trimming took 3 bases from V and 0 from J, leaving 14 bases between them. This CDR3 spans 18 amino acids. The CDR3 DNA reads TGTGCCTGTGACGCCGTAAGTACCCGCTCCTGGGACACCCGACAGATGTTTTTC. This codes for CACDAVSTRSWDTRQMFF.